The 22 T cell receptor beta chains given below trace back to one sample, sequenced in a study of cytomegalovirus exposure and HLA in healthy donors. It was with 60 Vbeta and 13 Jbeta primers that the PCR ran. Sequencing was performed with immunoSEQ multiplex PCR; in TCRdb, only in-frame clones are kept and a portion is missing. The sample data list over 100,000 clones. The material sequenced was PBMCs. These receptors all come from a man aged 18 to 30 in good health and CMV-seronegative.

This chain connects TRBV4-1 to TRBJ1-2, with TRBD1 matching 7 bases. Germline V gives CDR1 MGHRA, CDR2 YSYEKL. The CDR3 runs to 15 residues. J was trimmed by 5 bases and V by 3 bases; bases with no gene match: 9. CDR3 nucleotide sequence: TGCGCCAGCAGCCATGCCACCGGGACAGATTATGGCTACACCTTC. Protein: CASSHATGTDYGYTF.

The chain carries TRBV9 and TRBJ2-1, with 10 bases fitting TRBD2. This CDR3 is built from 15 residues. V was clipped by 4 bases and J by 6 bases; unmatched bases: 7. Per germline, CDR1 SGDLS and CDR2 YYNGEE. DNA of the CDR3: TGTGCCAGCAGCCCACGGACTAGCGGTGGCAATGAGCAGTTCTTC. It codes for CASSPRTSGGNEQFF.

The rearrangement joins TRBV9 to TRBJ2-1, with 13 nucleotides matching TRBD2. This CDR3 has 15 residues. CDR1 and CDR2 (germline): SGDLS, YYNGEE. Unmatched junction bases numbered 2, after V lost 0 bases and J lost 8 bases. The CDR3 sequence: CASSVGTSGSHEQFF. CDR3 bases: TGTGCCAGCAGCGTAGGGACTAGCGGGAGTCATGAGCAGTTCTTC.

V and J are TRBV2 and TRBJ2-1, with TRBD2 identical over 11 bases. The CDR3 is 15 amino acids. Germline trimming cut 6 bases from V and 6 bases from J; bases unmatched to any gene: 7. From germline, CDR1 is SNHLY and CDR2 FYNNEI. This CDR3 is CASRAGTSGRNEQFF. The CDR3 coding sequence is TGTGCCAGCAGGGCCGGGACTAGCGGACGCAATGAGCAGTTCTTC.

The gene calls are TRBV10-3 and TRBJ2-7; possibly TRBD1 for D (6 bases). V was trimmed by 10 bases and J by 5 bases, leaving 18 bases between them. The CDR3 spans 13 residues. Germline V gene data show CDR1 as ENHRY and CDR2 as SYGVKD. The CDR3 is CATALGGANEQYF. CDR3 sequence (DNA): TGTGCCACCGCACTTGGGGGCGCCAACGAGCAGTACTTC.

CDR3 residues: CASSPSGVLRGGTF. CDR3 DNA sequence: TGTGCCAGCAGCCCAAGCGGGGTACTTCGAGGTGGCACCTTC. This chain joins TRBV5-6 and TRBJ1-2, with D hard to call. This CDR3 spans 14 amino acids. Trimming left V 4 bases short and J 13 bases short, with 23 bases between. The V gene's germline CDR1 is SGHDT and CDR2 YYEEEE.

The chain combines TRBV5-6 with TRBJ2-3, with TRBD1 matching over 9 bases. This CDR3 has 16 amino acids. V shed 4 bases and J 6 bases; nucleotides not matched to a gene: 12. The germline V gene has CDR1 SGHDT and CDR2 YYEEEE. In nucleotides, the CDR3 is TGTGCCAGCAGCCCCCTGGACAGGGGCGTTCGGGATACGCAGTATTTT. Its protein is CASSPLDRGVRDTQYF. The variable domain in full, with the rest retrieved from reference TRBV5-6 and TRBJ2-3, is DAGVTQSPTHLIKTRGQQVTLRCSPKSGHDTVSWYQQALGQGPQFIFQYYEEEERQRGNFPDRFSGHQFPNYSSELNVNALLLGDSALYLCASSPLDRGVRDTQYFGPGTRLTVL.

The chain links TRBV5-1 to TRBJ2-1; 9 nucleotides line up with TRBD1. CDR1 is SGHRS, CDR2 YFSETQ, per germline. V gave up 2 bases and J gave up 3 bases; unmatched junction bases: 3. The CDR3 covers 15 residues. CDR3 loop: CASSLGQGSYNEQFF. CDR3 bases: TGCGCCAGCAGCTTAGGACAGGGGAGCTACAATGAGCAGTTCTTC.

The J gene is TRBJ1-1, the V gene TRBV4-3; perhaps TRBD1 as D (6 bases). CDR1 is LGHNA and CDR2 is YSLEER in the germline V gene. V lost 0 bases to trimming and J lost 2 bases, with 19 bases between them. The CDR3 is 18 residues long. CDR3 nucleotide sequence: TGCGCCAGCAGCCAAGAGGTCAGGGGAGGGTTGAGAAACACTGAAGCTTTCTTT. This translates into CASSQEVRGGLRNTEAFF.

This sequence joins TRBV7-9 and TRBJ2-5; D is possibly TRBD1 (5 bases). Per the germline V gene, CDR1 is SEHNR and CDR2 is FQNEAQ (reference sequence). The V end was cut by 0 bases, the J end by 3 bases, with 11 bases between. The CDR3 has 15 amino acids. CDR3 sequence (DNA): TGTGCCAGCAGCTTAGCAGGGGATGTGGAAGAGACCCAGTACTTC. Amino acids: CASSLAGDVEETQYF.

V usage is TRBV19 and J usage is TRBJ2-1; D is unresolved. This CDR3 region has 15 residues. V was shortened by 5 bases and J by 0 bases, with 11 bases between the two germline ends. Looked up from germline, CDR1 is LNHDA and CDR2 is SQIVND (reference sequence). CDR3 in DNA: TGTGCCAGTAGTTCGATTGAGAGCTCCTACAATGAGCAGTTCTTC. As protein: CASSSIESSYNEQFF.

V usage is TRBV7-9 and J usage is TRBJ1-2, with 7 bases identical to TRBD1. The V gene's germline CDR1 is SEHNR and CDR2 FQNEAQ (reference sequence). V dropped 5 bases and J dropped 4; count of bases not matched to a gene: 7. This CDR3 has 14 amino acids. The CDR3 sequence: CASSRQQGSYGYTF. CDR3 bases: TGTGCCAGCAGCCGCCAACAGGGGAGCTATGGCTACACCTTC.

The chain combines TRBV2 with TRBJ1-5; D is possibly TRBD1 (5 bases). From germline, CDR1 is SNHLY and CDR2 FYNNEI. The V end was cut by 5 bases, the J end by 9 bases, with 17 bases between. The CDR3 has 14 amino acids. CDR3 sequence: CASSLTGPSGPQHF. DNA for the CDR3: TGTGCCAGCAGTTTAACAGGCCCCAGTGGGCCCCAGCATTTT.

This rearrangement joins TRBV7-9 to TRBJ1-5; D gene uncertain. With 3 bases removed from V and 5 bases from J, the gap between germline ends came to 14 bases. Per the germline V gene, CDR1 is SEHNR and CDR2 is FQNEAQ (reference sequence). This CDR3 has 15 residues. CDR3 nucleotides: TGTGCCAGCAGCTTGGCCGGGTCCGGAGATCAGCCCCAGCATTTT. This encodes CASSLAGSGDQPQHF.

V is TRBV6-5 and J is TRBJ1-5; perhaps TRBD1 as D (6 bases). V shed 2 bases and J shed 5 bases, with 7 bases lying between them. Germline V gives CDR1 MNHEY, CDR2 SVGAGI. This CDR3 is built from 13 residues. CDR3 amino acids: CASSYNRDQPQHF. In DNA, the CDR3 is TGTGCCAGCAGTTACAACAGGGATCAGCCCCAGCATTTT.

The V call is TRBV28, the J call TRBJ1-1; 7 bases agree with TRBD1. CDR1 and CDR2 from the germline V gene are MDHEN and SYDVKM. V was pared by 6 bases and J by 4 bases, with 11 bases of the junction left unmatched. The CDR3 spans 15 residues. CDR3 coding DNA: TGTGCCAGCAGAGAGGAGGGGGCGCAAACCACTGAAGCTTTCTTT. This encodes CASREEGAQTTEAFF.

The chain couples TRBV4-2 to TRBJ1-1, with 7 bases lining up with TRBD1. The germline CDR1 and CDR2 sequences are LGHNA and YNFKEQ. The V segment lost 1 base and the J segment 0 bases; nucleotides outside the gene matches: 5. This CDR3 region has 16 residues. CDR3 amino acids: CASSQAVGGVNTEAFF. DNA for the CDR3: TGTGCCAGCAGCCAAGCAGTAGGGGGCGTGAACACTGAAGCTTTCTTT.

The chain couples TRBV7-2 to TRBJ2-7, with TRBD2 identical over 9 bases. CDR1 and CDR2 from the germline V gene are SGHTA and FQGNSA. This CDR3 is built from 17 residues. V gave up 6 bases and J gave up 3 bases; unmatched junction bases: 15. CDR3 DNA sequence: TGTGCCAGCAGTCAAGCCCCCCCAGCGGGGGGAAACTACGAGCAGTACTTC. Its protein is CASSQAPPAGGNYEQYF. The full variable domain, with the rest looked up from reference TRBV7-2 and TRBJ2-7, is GAGVSQSPSNKVTEKGKDVELRCDPISGHTALYWYRQSLGQGLEFLIYFQGNSAPDKSGLPSDRFSAERTGGSVSTLTIQRTQQEDSAVYLCASSQAPPAGGNYEQYFGPGTRLTVT.

The chain carries TRBV27 and TRBJ2-7; TRBD2 matches at 8 bases. Germline values: CDR1 MNHEY, CDR2 SMNVEV (reference sequence). The V gene end was trimmed by 5 bases and the J gene end by 2 bases; junction bases not matched to a gene: 5. CDR3 length: 14 amino acids. The CDR3 nucleotides read TGTGCCAGCAGTCCGGGACTAGATCCCTACGAGCAGTACTTC. Its protein is CASSPGLDPYEQYF.

This chain uses TRBV25-1 with TRBJ2-3; 9 nucleotides align to TRBD2. Germline loops: CDR1 MGHDK, CDR2 SYGVNS. The V segment lost 1 base and the J segment 3 bases; nucleotides outside the gene matches: 8. The CDR3 has 17 residues. The CDR3 protein is CASSESYSGRSTDTQYF. CDR3 bases: TGTGCCAGCAGTGAATCGTATAGCGGGAGAAGTACAGATACGCAGTATTTT.

The chain links TRBV6-1 to TRBJ2-5, with D maybe TRBD1 (6 bases). Germline loops: CDR1 MNHNS, CDR2 SASEGT. Trimming cost V 2 bases and J 4 bases, with 11 bases left between them. CDR3 length: 14 amino acids. In DNA, the CDR3 is TGTGCCAGCAGTGAACAGGGGAGATCAGAGACCCAGTACTTC. It translates to CASSEQGRSETQYF.

The genes are TRBV28 and TRBJ1-2; D is possibly TRBD1 (5 bases). The CDR3 loop spans 13 amino acids. Germline CDR1 and CDR2: MDHEN and SYDVKM. Trimming left V 3 bases short and J 3 bases short, with 8 bases between. The CDR3 coding sequence is TGTGCCAGCAGTTTTAAAGGGGACTATGGCTACACCTTC. This gives the protein CASSFKGDYGYTF.